This T cell receptor (beta chain) was sequenced in a study of blood T cells in healthy people across ages. Background on the study: About one barcoded beta molecule was captured per two T cells (by template switching).

This clonotype appeared a few times. Its matching antigen is unknown. CDR3 length: 17 residues. V lost 8 bases to trimming and J lost 6 bases; unmatched junction nucleotides: 16. Germline CDR1 and CDR2: SEHNR and FQNEAQ (reference sequence). General study points: What prevented conclusive comparison of naive and antigen-experienced cells was that PBMCs were unsorted.

Donors each provided 9.5 to 10 milliliters of peripheral blood. A second PCR, run for roughly 7 to 11 cycles, used a sample-barcoded 5' primer plus a J-beta primer mix. TCRdb re-called the 5' RACE reads with MiXCR, one entry per CDR3 protein. Of roughly 2 million distinct CDR3 sequences listed, roughly 49% were seen once; the top ten hold 2.1%. The chain is built from TRBV7-9 and TRBJ2-3; 11 nucleotides line up with TRBD1. The sequenced sample was blood. The clonotype originates from a woman in her 40s in good health. The CDR3 sequence is CASSTPSRDRGFDTQYF. The CDR3 DNA is TGTGCCAGCTCAACTCCATCGCGGGACAGGGGGTTCGATACGCAGTATTTT. The entire variable domain, with the rest obtained from reference TRBV7-9 and TRBJ2-3, is as follows: DTGVSQNPRHKITKRGQNVTFRCDPISEHNRLYWYRQTLGQGPEFLTYFQNEAQLEKSRLLSDRFSAERPKGSFSTLEIQRTEQGDSAMYLCASSTPSRDRGFDTQYFGPGTRLTVL.